These 31 T cell receptor beta chains were all obtained from the same sample, sequenced in a study of fetal regulatory T cell absence and autoimmunity. This table comes from immunoSEQ multiplex PCR, and its TCRdb copy is limited to in-frame clones, with some not included. The sample comprises 95,000 to 100,000 clones, about two thirds of which are singletons, and approximately 1.9% rests with the top ten. The sequencing input was pancreas tissue. The receptors here all came from a male donor with IPEX syndrome.

The chain's CDR3 is CASSWGTSGVYEQYF. Here the CDR3 DNA reads TGTGCCAGCAGCTGGGGGACTAGCGGAGTCTACGAGCAGTACTTC. The chain employs TRBV7-9 and TRBJ2-7, with 11 positions matching TRBD2. Trimming removed 4 bases from V and 3 bases from J; junction bases left unmatched: 5. From germline, CDR1 is SEHNR and CDR2 FQNEAQ (reference sequence). The CDR3 extends over 15 amino acids.

This clone has just a few counts. The rearrangement links TRBV11-2 to TRBJ2-7, with no clear D. The CDR3 length is 16 residues. Germline CDR1 and CDR2: SGHAT and FQNNGV. The ends were cut back, 1 base at V and 6 bases at J, with 19 bases in the middle. DNA of the CDR3: TGTGCCAGCAGCTTAGTGGCCGCAGGACCAGCCCGCGAGCAGTACTTC. Translating gives CASSLVAAGPAREQYF.

J is TRBJ2-5 and V is TRBV5-4, with D tentatively TRBD1 (5 bases). Trimming removed 4 bases from V and 0 bases from J, with 10 bases in between. Germline V gene data show CDR1 as SGHNT and CDR2 as YYREEE (reference sequence). The CDR3 is made up of 14 amino acids. This CDR3 is CASSKRQYQETQYF. Here the CDR3 DNA reads TGTGCCAGCAGCAAACGACAGTACCAAGAGACCCAGTACTTC.

The rearrangement links TRBV5-4 to TRBJ1-2, with 8 positions matching TRBD1. Unmatched junction bases numbered 8, after V lost 4 bases and J lost 6 bases. CDR3 length: 14 amino acids. Germline CDR1 is SGHNT and CDR2 is YYREEE (reference sequence). CDR3 in DNA: TGTGCCAGCAGCCCCAGGACAGGGCTGGATGGCTACACCTTC. It is translated as CASSPRTGLDGYTF.

V gene TRBV9 combines with J gene TRBJ1-3; D is perhaps TRBD1 (5 bases). V was trimmed by 4 bases and J by 4 bases, leaving 6 bases between them. The length of the CDR3 is 12 residues. Germline loops: CDR1 SGDLS, CDR2 YYNGEE. CDR3 bases: TGTGCCAGCAGCCCAGGGGGAAACACCATATATTTT. This gives the protein CASSPGGNTIYF.

The V call is TRBV4-1, the J call TRBJ2-3; 10 bases match TRBD2. V dropped 4 bases and J dropped 3; count of bases not matched to a gene: 13. The CDR3 has 18 residues. Germline assignment: CDR1 MGHRA and CDR2 YSYEKL. CDR3 DNA: TGCGCCAGCAGCCTTCACTTGACTAGCGGGCGTGTGACAGATACGCAGTATTTT. Encoded protein: CASSLHLTSGRVTDTQYF.

This clone was seen a handful of times. The V gene is TRBV4-1, the J gene TRBJ1-5, with a weak D call TRBD1 (6 bases). This CDR3 has 13 amino acids. Germline values: CDR1 MGHRA, CDR2 YSYEKL. Trimming stripped 4 bases from V and 3 bases from J, with 7 bases between. The CDR3 region has the DNA TGCGCCAGCAGCCGGGACACCAATCAGCCCCAGCATTTT. Translating it yields CASSRDTNQPQHF.

This clone was picked up one time. This sequence joins TRBV10-3 and TRBJ2-5; TRBD2 matches 13 bases. This CDR3 comprises 13 residues. The V and J ends lost 10 bases and 5 bases, in that order; junction bases with no gene match: 4. Germline V gives CDR1 ENHRY, CDR2 SYGVKD. CDR3 bases: TGTGCCAGCGAGACTAGCGGGAGGGAGACCCAGTACTTC. It is translated as CASETSGRETQYF.

This chain uses TRBV21-1 with TRBJ2-3. TRBV21-1 is a recognized pseudogene. The length of the CDR3 is 15 residues. CDR3 bases: TGTGCCAGCAGCTCACGACCCGCCCGCACAGATACGCAGTATTTT. As protein: CASSSRPARTDTQYF.

This clone has more than one count but fewer than ten. This chain uses TRBV29-1 with TRBJ2-3; D is undetermined. CDR3 length: 11 residues. V was cut by 4 bases and J by 0 bases, with 2 bases left in between. The germline V gene has CDR1 SQVTM and CDR2 ANQGSEA. In DNA, the CDR3 is TGCAGCGTTGCTAGCACAGATACGCAGTATTTT. This encodes CSVASTDTQYF.

CDR3 sequence: CASSQDWDLYGYTF. The CDR3 nucleotides read TGCGCCAGCAGCCAAGATTGGGACCTCTATGGCTACACCTTC. The chain combines TRBV4-3 with TRBJ1-2; D possibly corresponds to TRBD1 (5 bases). Germline V gene lookup returns CDR1 LGHNA and CDR2 YSLEER. V lost 0 bases to trimming and J lost 4 bases, with 9 bases between them. The CDR3 loop spans 14 amino acids.

In this sample, this clone turned up once. The chain joins TRBV7-9 to TRBJ2-1; 8 bases line up with TRBD2. There are 17 residues in the CDR3. J was trimmed by 0 bases and V by 5 bases; bases with no gene match: 9. Germline CDR1 reads SEHNR; CDR2 reads FQNEAQ (reference sequence). The CDR3 nucleotides are TGTGCCAGCAGCCAACTTCGACTAGCGAGCTCCTACAATGAGCAGTTCTTC. Amino acid sequence: CASSQLRLASSYNEQFF.

The chain joins TRBV30 to TRBJ1-2; D may be TRBD1 (5 bases). V was pared by 6 bases and J by 4 bases, with 9 bases between. Germline CDR1 reads GTSNPN; CDR2 reads SVGIG (reference sequence). The CDR3 length is 11 residues. The CDR3 DNA reads TGTGCCTGTTGGACAACCTATGGCTACACCTTC. Encoded protein: CACWTTYGYTF.

This rearrangement joins TRBV15 to TRBJ1-2; D is unresolved. V shed 6 bases and J shed 6 bases, with 11 bases lying between them. This CDR3 comprises 12 residues. Germline V gives CDR1 LNHNV, CDR2 YYDKDF (reference sequence). The CDR3 bases are TGTGCCACCAGGGCAGGACGTAATGGCTACACCTTC. This gives the protein CATRAGRNGYTF.

V gene TRBV7-9 combines with J gene TRBJ2-5, with TRBD2 matching over 9 bases. CDR3 size: 16 residues. Trimming at V came to 5 bases and at J to 4 bases, leaving 11 bases not matched to a gene. CDR1 SEHNR and CDR2 FQNEAQ come from the germline V gene (reference sequence). The CDR3 DNA reads as TGTGCCAGCAGCCGGGGACTAGCTATCCTCGGAGAGACCCAGTACTTC. This gives the protein CASSRGLAILGETQYF.

This clone was counted between two and nine times. The CDR3 loop is CASSRFNTEAFF. The CDR3 bases are TGTGCCAGCAGCAGGTTCAACACTGAAGCTTTCTTT. The chain combines TRBV11-2 with TRBJ1-1; D unclear. V lost 5 bases and J lost 2, with 6 bases in between. The CDR3 sequence is 12 residues long. The germline V gene encodes CDR1 SGHAT and CDR2 FQNNGV.

CDR3 coding DNA: TGTGCTTGGGGCTCGAACACTGAAGCTTTCTTT. Protein sequence: CAWGSNTEAFF. V gene TRBV2 combines with J gene TRBJ1-1; TRBD1 might be the D (5 bases). CDR1 SNHLY and CDR2 FYNNEI come from the germline V gene. CDR3 size: 11 residues.

The genes are TRBV5-6 and TRBJ2-3, with D tentatively TRBD2 (6 bases). Trimming removed 1 base from V and 0 bases from J, with 12 bases in between. The CDR3 totals 16 residues. CDR1 is SGHDT and CDR2 is YYEEEE in the germline V gene. Written as DNA, the CDR3 is TGTGCCAGCAGCTTGTCTCTAGCGTTTAGCACAGATACGCAGTATTTT. Translation: CASSLSLAFSTDTQYF.

A few counts support this clone. V usage is TRBV5-1 and J usage is TRBJ2-2; tentative D call: TRBD2 (5 bases). The ends were cut back, 0 bases at V and 7 bases at J, with 7 bases in the middle. Germline V gene data show CDR1 as SGHRS and CDR2 as YFSETQ. The CDR3 spans 13 residues. CDR3 in DNA: TGCGCCAGCAGCTTGGGGGAGATCGGGGAGCTGTTTTTT. Amino acid sequence: CASSLGEIGELFF.

The V gene is TRBV29-1, the J gene TRBJ1-1; D call uncertain. V lost 4 bases and J lost 5, with 14 bases in between. CDR1 and CDR2 from the germline V gene are SQVTM and ANQGSEA. This CDR3 comprises 13 residues. In nucleotides, the CDR3 is TGCAGCGTTGTAAGCAGTGGTAGGACTGAAGCTTTCTTT. Its translation is CSVVSSGRTEAFF.

This chain connects TRBV7-2 to TRBJ2-1, with D perhaps matching TRBD1 or TRBD2 (6 bases each). CDR1 and CDR2 (germline): SGHTA, FQGNSA. This CDR3 is 15 amino acids long. Trimming stripped 6 bases from V and 4 bases from J, with 16 bases between. CDR3 in amino acids: CASSKDWGAYNEQFF. The CDR3 DNA reads as TGTGCCAGCAGTAAAGACTGGGGGGCGTACAATGAGCAGTTCTTC.

This clone was picked up a small number of times. The genes are TRBV11-2 and TRBJ2-2; the D is unclear. Trimming shortened V by 0 bases and J by 3 bases, and 2 bases separated the two germline ends. Germline assignment: CDR1 SGHAT and CDR2 FQNNGV. The CDR3 is 13 residues long. CDR3: CASSLDYTGELFF. The CDR3 coding sequence is TGTGCCAGCAGCTTAGACTACACCGGGGAGCTGTTTTTT.

The J gene is TRBJ2-7, the V gene TRBV18, with 9 bases matching TRBD2. The junction had 2 bases not matched to a gene; V was cut back by 4 bases and J by 1 base. CDR3 length equals 14 residues. CDR1 is KGHSH and CDR2 is LQKENI in the germline V gene. The CDR3 DNA is TGTGCCAGCTCACTAGCGGGGGTTTCCTACGAGCAGTACTTC. Translated, it gives CASSLAGVSYEQYF.

The J gene is TRBJ2-7, the V gene TRBV13, with a weak D call TRBD2 (6 bases). Trimming took off 6 bases at V and 1 base at J, with 13 bases between the two ends. The CDR3 is 14 amino acids. Germline V gene lookup returns CDR1 PRHDT and CDR2 FYEKMQ (reference sequence). CDR3 sequence: CASSYWGRSYEQYF. The CDR3 coding sequence is TGTGCCAGCAGTTACTGGGGGAGGTCCTACGAGCAGTACTTC. Full variable domain (remainder filled in from reference TRBV13 and TRBJ2-7): AAGVIQSPRHLIKEKRETATLKCYPIPRHDTVYWYQQGPGQDPQFLISFYEKMQSDKGSIPDRFSAQQFSDYHSELNMSSLELGDSALYFCASSYWGRSYEQYFGPGTRLTVT.

This clone was seen a handful of times. The V call is TRBV10-3, the J call TRBJ1-5, with unresolved D. Trimming took off 5 bases at V and 5 bases at J, with 7 bases between the two ends. The CDR3 sequence is 12 residues long. Germline lookup yields CDR1 ENHRY and CDR2 SYGVKD. The CDR3 sequence: CAISTGDQPQHF. CDR3 nucleotide sequence: TGTGCCATCAGTACCGGGGATCAGCCCCAGCATTTT.

The chain carries TRBV27 and TRBJ1-3, with TRBD1 as a possible D gene (5 bases). The CDR3 runs 14 residues. In germline, CDR1 is MNHEY, CDR2 SMNVEV (reference sequence). Trimming took off 4 bases at V and 1 base at J, with 8 bases between the two ends. This CDR3 is CASSSGYSGNTIYF. The CDR3 nucleotides are TGTGCCAGCAGTTCAGGGTATTCTGGAAACACCATATATTTT.

This clone was seen a handful of times. The rearrangement links TRBV5-1 to TRBJ2-4; 7 bases fit TRBD2. Per germline, CDR1 SGHRS and CDR2 YFSETQ. The CDR3 covers 14 residues. The V gene end was trimmed by 4 bases and the J gene end by 3 bases; junction bases not matched to a gene: 4. The CDR3 sequence: CASSPGLVKNIQYF. CDR3 in DNA: TGCGCCAGCAGCCCTGGACTAGTCAAAAACATTCAGTACTTC.

V and J are TRBV10-3 and TRBJ2-7; the D is unclear. The CDR3 runs 15 residues. Per the germline V gene, CDR1 is ENHRY and CDR2 is SYGVKD. Trimming took 4 bases from V and 5 from J, leaving 18 bases between them. CDR3 nucleotides: TGTGCCATCAGTGGATTAGACCTTGGATTCCACGAGCAGTACTTC. Translating gives CAISGLDLGFHEQYF.

CDR3 residues: CASSQELGDDYGYTF. The CDR3 DNA follows: TGTGCCAGCAGCCAAGAGTTAGGGGATGACTATGGCTACACCTTC. This chain uses TRBV11-3 with TRBJ1-2; TRBD1 might be the D (5 bases). Germline CDR1 reads SGHNT; CDR2 reads YENEEA. This CDR3 region has 15 residues. V dropped 5 bases and J dropped 3 bases, with 16 bases sitting between them.

This clone was seen more than once but under ten times. The chain recombines TRBV7-8 with TRBJ1-2; D gene unclear. Between the trimmed V and J ends, which lost 0 bases and 1 base, there was a span of 6 bases. Germline V gene sequence: CDR1 SGHVS, CDR2 FQNEAQ. The CDR3 runs 14 residues. In DNA form, the CDR3 reads TGTGCCAGCAGCTTAGCTAGAGTTAACTATGGCTACACCTTC. It yields the protein CASSLARVNYGYTF.

This clone was picked up a small number of times. The chain links TRBV2 to TRBJ1-5; no firm D call. The germline gives CDR1 SNHLY, CDR2 FYNNEI. V dropped 5 bases and J dropped 0 bases, with 17 bases sitting between them. The CDR3 totals 17 residues. Here the CDR3 reads CASSPGSAHYSNQPQHF. CDR3 bases: TGTGCCAGCAGTCCCGGGAGTGCCCATTATAGCAATCAGCCCCAGCATTTT. Supplemented by reference TRBV2 and TRBJ1-5, the full variable domain reads EPEVTQTPSHQVTQMGQEVILRCVPISNHLYFYWYRQILGQKVEFLVSFYNNEISEKSEIFDDQFSVERPDGSNFTLKIRSTKLEDSAMYFCASSPGSAHYSNQPQHFGDGTRLSIL.